Listed below are T cell receptor beta chains from one sample, sequenced in a study of blood T cell repertoires in COVID-19. Repertoires were generated with immunoSEQ multiplex PCR, while TCRdb's copy carries only in-frame clones and drops some. This sample has around 52,000 clones, with 87% found just once. Input material: peripheral blood. The receptors stem from a woman over 75 with COVID-19, enrolled during active disease. The CDR3 runs from the conserved cysteine through the conserved F or W. D genes are given only for firm matches. Size values are once, few and many counts, or a class for expanded clones, and some rows have none.

cdr3_length: 13; d_call: TRBD1; v_call: TRBV6-5; j_call: TRBJ1-2; clone_size: NA; cdr3_nt: TGTGCCAGCAGGACAGGGTATAGTTATGGCTACACCTTC; cdr3_aa: CASRTGYSYGYTF
cdr3_length: 16; d_call: TRBD1; v_call: TRBV7-9; j_call: TRBJ2-3; clone_size: NA; cdr3_nt: TGTGCCAGCAGCCGCCTCCGGGACAGGGGCACAGATACGCAGTATTTT; cdr3_aa: CASSRLRDRGTDTQYF
cdr3_length: 16; d_call: TRBD2; v_call: TRBV4-2; j_call: TRBJ2-3; clone_size: NA; cdr3_nt: TGTGCCAGCAGCCAAGGGGCTAGCGGGGGGGAAGATACGCAGTATTTT; cdr3_aa: CASSQGASGGEDTQYF
cdr3_length: 17; d_call: NA; v_call: TRBV15; j_call: TRBJ2-1; clone_size: NA; cdr3_nt: TGTGCCACCAGCAGAGCCTTACAGAGAATAAACTACAATGAGCAGTTCTTC; cdr3_aa: CATSRALQRINYNEQFF
cdr3_length: 13; d_call: NA; v_call: TRBV7-8; j_call: TRBJ1-2; clone_size: NA; cdr3_nt: TGTGCCAGCAGCTTAGTAGCCAACTATGGCTACACCTTC; cdr3_aa: CASSLVANYGYTF
cdr3_length: 13; d_call: TRBD1; v_call: TRBV6-5; j_call: TRBJ1-2; clone_size: NA; cdr3_nt: TGTGCCAGCGGACAGGGGGCGAGGTATGGCTACACCTTC; cdr3_aa: CASGQGARYGYTF
cdr3_length: 13; d_call: NA; v_call: TRBV3-1/TRBV3-2; j_call: TRBJ1-1; clone_size: NA; cdr3_nt: TGTGCCAGCAGCCATAGGGGGGGCACTGAAGCTTTCTTT; cdr3_aa: CASSHRGGTEAFF
cdr3_length: 16; d_call: NA; v_call: TRBV19; j_call: TRBJ1-4; clone_size: NA; cdr3_nt: TGTGCCAGTTCACCTTCGACAGGCTTTAAATGGGAAAAACTGTTTTTT; cdr3_aa: CASSPSTGFKWEKLFF
cdr3_length: 14; d_call: NA; v_call: TRBV19; j_call: TRBJ1-5; clone_size: once; cdr3_nt: TGTGCCAGCTCTACCTTCGAACGGAGTCAGCCCCAGCATTTT; cdr3_aa: CASSTFERSQPQHF
cdr3_length: 14; d_call: TRBD1; v_call: TRBV10-1; j_call: TRBJ1-6; clone_size: NA; cdr3_nt: TGCGCCAGCAGTGCGACAGGGTCGAATTCACCCCTCCACTTT; cdr3_aa: CASSATGSNSPLHF
cdr3_length: 15; d_call: NA; v_call: TRBV7-2; j_call: TRBJ2-3; clone_size: few; cdr3_nt: TGTGCCAGCAGCTTAGTAACTAGCCTGACAGATACGCAGTATTTT; cdr3_aa: CASSLVTSLTDTQYF
cdr3_length: 13; d_call: NA; v_call: TRBV7-2; j_call: TRBJ1-1; clone_size: NA; cdr3_nt: TGTGCCAGCAGCTTAGTTACGGGGACTGAAGCTTTCTTT; cdr3_aa: CASSLVTGTEAFF
cdr3_length: 16; d_call: TRBD1; v_call: TRBV10-3; j_call: TRBJ2-2; clone_size: NA; cdr3_nt: TGTGCCATCAGCGGGAAGAGGACAGGGGACACCGGGGAGCTGTTTTTT; cdr3_aa: CAISGKRTGDTGELFF
cdr3_length: 11; d_call: TRBD2; v_call: TRBV18; j_call: TRBJ2-7; clone_size: NA; cdr3_nt: TGTGCCAGCTCATACGGGGGGGAGCAGTACTTC; cdr3_aa: CASSYGGEQYF
cdr3_length: 13; d_call: TRBD1; v_call: TRBV15; j_call: TRBJ2-3; clone_size: NA; cdr3_nt: TGTGCCACCAGCGATGGACAGGGGGATACGCAGTATTTT; cdr3_aa: CATSDGQGDTQYF
cdr3_length: 8; d_call: NA; v_call: TRBV5-7; j_call: TRBJ1-2; clone_size: NA; cdr3_nt: TGTGCCAGCAGTTTGATTTCATTC; cdr3_aa: CASSLISF
cdr3_length: 15; d_call: TRBD2; v_call: TRBV25-1; j_call: TRBJ2-5; clone_size: NA; cdr3_nt: TGTGCCAGCAGTCACCGGGAGGGGAACCAAGAGACCCAGTACTTC; cdr3_aa: CASSHREGNQETQYF
cdr3_length: 14; d_call: NA; v_call: TRBV5-1; j_call: TRBJ1-2; clone_size: NA; cdr3_nt: TGCGCCAGCAGCAGAACGACAGAAAACTATGGCTACACCTTC; cdr3_aa: CASSRTTENYGYTF
cdr3_length: 14; d_call: NA; v_call: TRBV15; j_call: TRBJ1-3; clone_size: NA; cdr3_nt: TGTGCCACCAGCAGAGACAGGGCGGTAAACACCATATATTTT; cdr3_aa: CATSRDRAVNTIYF
cdr3_length: 13; d_call: NA; v_call: TRBV14; j_call: TRBJ1-2; clone_size: NA; cdr3_nt: TGTGCCAGCAGCCAAGATCTGGCTTATGGCTACACCTTC; cdr3_aa: CASSQDLAYGYTF
cdr3_length: 15; d_call: TRBD2; v_call: TRBV2; j_call: TRBJ2-1; clone_size: NA; cdr3_nt: TGTGCCAGCAGTGTCTTTAGCGGGCCCCTTGTGGAGCAGTTCTTC; cdr3_aa: CASSVFSGPLVEQFF
cdr3_length: 14; d_call: NA; v_call: TRBV4-1; j_call: TRBJ2-7; clone_size: NA; cdr3_nt: TGCGCCAGCAGCCAAGATACAGGGCGGAACGAGCAGTACTTC; cdr3_aa: CASSQDTGRNEQYF
cdr3_length: 16; d_call: TRBD1; v_call: TRBV6-5; j_call: TRBJ1-6; clone_size: NA; cdr3_nt: TGTGCCAGCAGTTTTCGTCAGGGGGCCTTTAATTCACCCCTCCACTTT; cdr3_aa: CASSFRQGAFNSPLHF
cdr3_length: 14; d_call: NA; v_call: TRBV9; j_call: TRBJ2-5; clone_size: NA; cdr3_nt: TGTGCCAGCAGCGTAGGGCTCCCTCCGGAGACCCAGTACTTC; cdr3_aa: CASSVGLPPETQYF
cdr3_length: 13; d_call: NA; v_call: TRBV12-3/TRBV12-4; j_call: TRBJ1-1; clone_size: NA; cdr3_nt: TGTGCCAGCAGAGGCGGGGGCGACACTGAAGCTTTCTTT; cdr3_aa: CASRGGGDTEAFF
cdr3_length: 14; d_call: TRBD1; v_call: TRBV5-1; j_call: TRBJ2-1; clone_size: NA; cdr3_nt: TGCGCCAGCAGGCCGACAGGGTGGGACAATGAGCAGTTCTTC; cdr3_aa: CASRPTGWDNEQFF
cdr3_length: 13; d_call: TRBD1; v_call: TRBV29-1; j_call: TRBJ1-2; clone_size: NA; cdr3_nt: TGCAGCGCCGTCCCCGCGGACAGGAACGGCTACACCTTC; cdr3_aa: CSAVPADRNGYTF
cdr3_length: 13; d_call: NA; v_call: TRBV20-1; j_call: TRBJ1-1; clone_size: NA; cdr3_nt: TGCAGTGCTAGTCGAGACAGGAACACTGAAGCTTTCTTT; cdr3_aa: CSASRDRNTEAFF
cdr3_length: 15; d_call: NA; v_call: TRBV19; j_call: TRBJ1-4; clone_size: NA; cdr3_nt: TGTGCCAGTAGAGATCCGGGTCGTACCAATGAAAAACTGTTTTTT; cdr3_aa: CASRDPGRTNEKLFF
cdr3_length: 15; d_call: NA; v_call: TRBV19; j_call: TRBJ2-5; clone_size: NA; cdr3_nt: TGTGCCAGTAGTATGTACTCCGGAGGAAAAGAGACCCAGTACTTC; cdr3_aa: CASSMYSGGKETQYF
cdr3_length: 14; d_call: NA; v_call: TRBV3-1/TRBV3-2; j_call: TRBJ1-5; clone_size: NA; cdr3_nt: TGTGCCAGCAGCCTTAGACAGGGCAATCAGCCCCAGCATTTT; cdr3_aa: CASSLRQGNQPQHF
cdr3_length: 19; d_call: TRBD2; v_call: TRBV6-2/TRBV6-3; j_call: TRBJ2-1; clone_size: once; cdr3_nt: TGTGCCAGCAGTTATACGGGGACTAGCGGGGGGCTAGTACATTATGAGCAGTTCTTC; cdr3_aa: CASSYTGTSGGLVHYEQFF
cdr3_length: 15; d_call: TRBD2; v_call: TRBV10-1; j_call: TRBJ2-5; clone_size: NA; cdr3_nt: TGCGCCAGCAGTGTTGTAGCGGGGGGGCTGGAGACCCAGTACTTC; cdr3_aa: CASSVVAGGLETQYF
cdr3_length: 13; d_call: NA; v_call: TRBV4-1; j_call: TRBJ1-1; clone_size: NA; cdr3_nt: TGCGCCAGTTCCAGTTACATGAACACTGAAGCTTTCTTT; cdr3_aa: CASSSYMNTEAFF
cdr3_length: 15; d_call: NA; v_call: TRBV2; j_call: TRBJ2-6; clone_size: NA; cdr3_nt: TGTGCCAGCAGTCAACAGGGTTCTGGGGCCAACGTCCTGACTTTC; cdr3_aa: CASSQQGSGANVLTF
cdr3_length: 14; d_call: NA; v_call: TRBV5-5; j_call: TRBJ1-5; clone_size: NA; cdr3_nt: TGTGCCAGCAGCTTGGAACATAGCAATCAGCCCCAGCATTTT; cdr3_aa: CASSLEHSNQPQHF
cdr3_length: 15; d_call: NA; v_call: TRBV3-1/TRBV3-2; j_call: TRBJ2-1; clone_size: NA; cdr3_nt: TGTGCCAGCAGCCAACCAGGGATGTTCTACAATGAGCAGTTCTTC; cdr3_aa: CASSQPGMFYNEQFF
cdr3_length: 14; d_call: NA; v_call: TRBV5-1; j_call: TRBJ1-4; clone_size: NA; cdr3_nt: TGCGCCAGCAGCTCGGACAGAATGAATGAAAAACTGTTTTTT; cdr3_aa: CASSSDRMNEKLFF
cdr3_length: 15; d_call: TRBD1; v_call: TRBV12-5; j_call: TRBJ2-2; clone_size: NA; cdr3_nt: TGTGCTAGTGGTTTAGACAGGGTAAACACCGGGGAGCTGTTTTTT; cdr3_aa: CASGLDRVNTGELFF
cdr3_length: 13; d_call: NA; v_call: TRBV7-2; j_call: TRBJ1-2; clone_size: NA; cdr3_nt: TGTGCCAGCAGCTTAGTGGGAGGGTCGGGCTACACCTTC; cdr3_aa: CASSLVGGSGYTF
cdr3_length: 15; d_call: TRBD1; v_call: TRBV3-1/TRBV3-2; j_call: TRBJ2-5; clone_size: once; cdr3_nt: TGTGCCAGCAGCCAGGACAGGGGTCCTCAAGAGACCCAGTACTTC; cdr3_aa: CASSQDRGPQETQYF
cdr3_length: 15; d_call: NA; v_call: TRBV9; j_call: TRBJ2-5; clone_size: few; cdr3_nt: TGTGCCAGCAGCGTAGGGGGGACTCCGACGGAGACCCAGTACTTC; cdr3_aa: CASSVGGTPTETQYF
cdr3_length: 13; d_call: TRBD1; v_call: TRBV11-2; j_call: TRBJ1-1; clone_size: NA; cdr3_nt: TGTGCCAGCAGCTTAAAGACAGGGATTGAAGCTTTCTTT; cdr3_aa: CASSLKTGIEAFF
cdr3_length: 17; d_call: TRBD2; v_call: TRBV3-1/TRBV3-2; j_call: TRBJ2-1; clone_size: NA; cdr3_nt: TGTGCCAGCAGCCAAGGTGCCGGGGGGGTAGCCTACAATGAGCAGTTCTTC; cdr3_aa: CASSQGAGGVAYNEQFF
cdr3_length: 14; d_call: NA; v_call: TRBV7-2; j_call: TRBJ1-1; clone_size: NA; cdr3_nt: TGTGCCAGCAGCTTTGCACAGATGAACACTGAAGCTTTCTTT; cdr3_aa: CASSFAQMNTEAFF